These 17 T cell receptor beta chains were sequenced from one sample in a study of blood T cell repertoires in COVID-19. The data were produced by immunoSEQ multiplex PCR, yet TCRdb's version contains in-frame clones alone and is incomplete. The sample consists of approximately 180,000 clones, approximately 88% of them appearing once. Sequenced material: peripheral blood. Receptor source: a middle-aged woman with COVID-19, enrolled during active disease.

The chain carries TRBV6-2 or TRBV6-3 and TRBJ1-6; 9 bases are a match to TRBD1. V shed 0 bases, J shed 14 bases, and the junction held 8 bases outside the gene matches. Germline CDR1 is MNHEY and CDR2 is SVGEGT. The length of the CDR3 is 15 residues. Here the CDR3 DNA reads TGTGCCAGCAGTTACTCGGGGACAGGGCCTTTCACCCTCCACTTT. This gives the protein CASSYSGTGPFTLHF.

The genes are TRBV5-1 and TRBJ1-2, with TRBD1 as a possible D gene (5 bases). CDR1 and CDR2 (germline): SGHRS, YFSETQ. V lost 1 base, J lost 6 bases, and 10 bases lay in between. The CDR3 has 13 residues. The CDR3: CASSLPGRNGYTF. CDR3 nucleotide sequence: TGCGCCAGCAGCTTGCCAGGGAGGAATGGCTACACCTTC.

The chain couples TRBV18 to TRBJ2-7; 11 bases fit TRBD1. Per germline, CDR1 KGHSH and CDR2 LQKENI. The CDR3 consists of 17 residues. J lost 2 bases, V lost 6 bases, and 12 bases had no gene match. CDR3 nucleotides: TGTGCCAGCTCCCCTTTGCGTGTGGGACAGGGGGCCTACGAGCAGTACTTC. It encodes CASSPLRVGQGAYEQYF.

The genes are TRBV27 and TRBJ2-7; 8 bases are a match to TRBD2. Germline CDR1 reads MNHEY; CDR2 reads SMNVEV (reference sequence). Trimming at V came to 5 bases and at J to 2 bases, leaving 11 bases not matched to a gene. The CDR3 consists of 16 residues. This CDR3 reads CASSPSAGVFPYEQYF. Here the CDR3 DNA reads TGTGCCAGCAGTCCATCAGCGGGAGTCTTCCCCTACGAGCAGTACTTC.

This clone was picked up one time. CDR3 sequence reads: CASSLSMARRGTETQYF. For the CDR3, the DNA is TGTGCCAGCAGTTTATCGATGGCTCGGCGCGGGACAGAGACCCAGTACTTC. The chain links TRBV27 to TRBJ2-5; D possibly corresponds to TRBD2 (6 bases). The CDR3 extends over 17 amino acids. The V gene lost 0 bases and the J gene lost 4 bases, with 18 bases spanning the gap. Germline lookup yields CDR1 MNHEY and CDR2 SMNVEV (reference sequence).

The chain combines TRBV11-2 with TRBJ2-2; D remains ambiguous. Deletions cut 5 bases from V and 3 bases from J, with 10 bases between. This CDR3 comprises 14 residues. CDR1 is SGHAT and CDR2 is FQNNGV in the germline V gene. CDR3 sequence (DNA): TGTGCCAGCAGCCGATCGCCGGACACCGGGGAGCTGTTTTTT. This gives the protein CASSRSPDTGELFF.

The rearrangement joins TRBV28 to TRBJ2-5; 11 bases map to TRBD2. V shed 6 bases, J shed 7 bases, and the junction held 13 bases outside the gene matches. This CDR3 spans 16 amino acids. Germline lookup yields CDR1 MDHEN and CDR2 SYDVKM. The CDR3: CASSPAVAGGRGTQYF. Here the CDR3 DNA reads TGTGCCAGCAGCCCAGCGGTAGCGGGAGGGAGGGGGACCCAGTACTTC.

The rearrangement links TRBV12-3 or TRBV12-4 to TRBJ1-5; D is ambiguous. The CDR3 contains 13 residues. Trimming removed 5 bases from V and 7 bases from J, with 12 bases in between. CDR3 loop: CASSAKSNQPQHF. In nucleotides, the CDR3 is TGTGCCAGCAGTGCGAAATCCAACCAGCCCCAGCATTTT.

The chain recombines TRBV5-8 with TRBJ1-1, with D unclear. The germline V gene has CDR1 SGHTS and CDR2 YDEGEE. This CDR3 contains 11 residues. V was trimmed by 1 base and J by 6 bases, leaving 4 bases between them. Written as DNA, the CDR3 is TGTGCCAGCAGCTTGCGGGCTGAAGCTTTCTTT. It encodes CASSLRAEAFF.

This chain links TRBV3-1 (or the pseudogene TRBV3-2) with TRBJ2-7; 14 bases match TRBD2. Germline V gene data show CDR1 as LGHDT and CDR2 as YNNKEL (reference sequence). V gave up 3 bases and J gave up 5 bases; unmatched junction bases: 15. The CDR3 totals 19 residues. Written as DNA, the CDR3 is TGTGCCAGCAGCCATATTATACGACTAGCGGGGGGGCCGCATCACGAGCAGTACTTC. Protein product: CASSHIIRLAGGPHHEQYF.

V gene TRBV14 combines with J gene TRBJ2-7, with 10 bases identical to TRBD2. The germline gives CDR1 SGHDN, CDR2 FVKESK. The J segment lost 6 bases and the V segment lost 1 base, leaving 6 bases of the junction unmatched. The CDR3 runs to 15 residues. The CDR3 region has the DNA TGTGCCAGCAGCCAAGGGCTAGCGGGAGCTTTCGAGCAGTACTTC. It encodes CASSQGLAGAFEQYF.

This clone was found a few times. The V call is TRBV3-1 (or the pseudogene TRBV3-2), the J call TRBJ2-1, with no clear D. CDR1 is LGHDT, CDR2 YNNKEL, per germline (reference sequence). The V end lost 3 bases, the J end lost 13 bases, and 19 bases lay between the germline ends. The length of the CDR3 is 14 residues. The DNA of the CDR3 is TGTGCCAGCAGCCAGGGCCCGGTAATAGTCGAACAGTTCTTC. Amino acid sequence: CASSQGPVIVEQFF.

The count of this clone is one. The chain is built from TRBV19 and TRBJ1-6; TRBD1 might be the D (6 bases). Germline loops: CDR1 LNHDA, CDR2 SQIVND (reference sequence). The length of the CDR3 is 13 residues. The V end was cut by 9 bases, the J end by 9 bases, with 15 bases between. CDR3 residues: CASGAGASSPLHF. In nucleotides, the CDR3 is TGTGCCAGCGGCGCAGGGGCGAGTTCACCCCTCCACTTT.

The chain couples TRBV7-9 to TRBJ1-1, with TRBD1 matching over 7 bases. From germline, CDR1 is SEHNR and CDR2 FQNEAQ (reference sequence). J lost 4 bases, V lost 1 base, and 3 bases had no gene match. There are 14 residues in the CDR3. CDR3 loop: CASSLEGGSTEAFF. In DNA, the CDR3 is TGTGCCAGCAGCTTAGAAGGGGGCTCCACTGAAGCTTTCTTT.

This clone came up once. V is TRBV28 and J is TRBJ2-1, with 9 bases lining up with TRBD2. The CDR3 extends over 14 amino acids. Trimming took 4 bases from V and 6 from J; bases not matched to a gene: 4. Germline CDR1 reads MDHEN; CDR2 reads SYDVKM. DNA for the CDR3: TGTGCCAGCAGTTCGCCGCGGGAGGGCAATGAGCAGTTCTTC. Protein product: CASSSPREGNEQFF.

The chain joins TRBV10-2 to TRBJ2-3; maybe TRBD1 (7 bases). The CDR3 is 13 amino acids. Trimming removed 0 bases from V and 14 bases from J, with 15 bases in between. Germline assignment: CDR1 WSHSY and CDR2 SAAADI. The CDR3 coding sequence is TGCGCCAGCAGTGAGTCGCGACAGGGAGGATCGTATTTT. As protein: CASSESRQGGSYF.

The rearrangement links TRBV6-5 to TRBJ1-1; 8 bases align to TRBD1. The CDR3 loop spans 14 amino acids. Germline CDR1 MNHEY, CDR2 SVGAGI. J was trimmed by 3 bases and V by 6 bases; bases with no gene match: 6. This CDR3 is CASRVQGGDTEAFF. Written as DNA, the CDR3 is TGTGCCAGCAGGGTACAGGGGGGGGACACTGAAGCTTTCTTT.